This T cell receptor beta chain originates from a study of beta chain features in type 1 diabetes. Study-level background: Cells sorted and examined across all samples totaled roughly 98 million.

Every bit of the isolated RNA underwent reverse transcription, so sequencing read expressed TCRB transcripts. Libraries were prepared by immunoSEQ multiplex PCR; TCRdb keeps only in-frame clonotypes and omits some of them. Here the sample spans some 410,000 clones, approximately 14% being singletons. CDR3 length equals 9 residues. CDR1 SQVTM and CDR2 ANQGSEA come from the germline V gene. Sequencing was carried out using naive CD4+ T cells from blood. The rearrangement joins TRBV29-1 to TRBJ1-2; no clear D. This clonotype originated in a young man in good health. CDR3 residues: CSVGEGYTF. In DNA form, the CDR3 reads TGCAGTGTCGGGGAAGGCTACACCTTC.